Listed below are T cell receptor beta chains from one sample, sequenced in a study of shared clonotypes between healthy human individuals. Method: immunoSEQ multiplex PCR; TCRdb's copy keeps in-frame clones and lacks some. The repertoire holds under 85,000 clones, with roughly three fifths as singletons. The specimen was memory CD8+ T cells sorted from blood. These receptor sequences come from a man younger than 45 in good health. CDR3s leave out the opening cysteine and the closing phenylalanine or tryptophan. The listing skips clone size in some rows; elsewhere it reads once, few, many or a size class.

>.|TRBV14|TRBJ1-3
ASSLRQYSGNTIY
>.|TRBV7-2|TRBJ1-1
ASSRLTGVPEAF
>.|TRBV5-1|TRBJ2-1
ASSFDGPSYNEQF
>.|TRBV19|TRBJ2-2
ASRALNTGELF
>few|TRBV5-6|TRBJ2-7
ASSSGLAGVYEQY
>.|TRBV6-5|TRBJ1-1
ASSGFTEAF
>.|TRBV7-8|TRBJ1-6
ASSRRGFSSLH
>once|TRBV6-1|TRBJ2-3
ASSESLGTGLGDTQY
>.|TRBV11-2|TRBJ2-1
ASSLGFSGPLHNEQF
>.|TRBV19|TRBJ2-1
ASSISARGIYNEQF
>few|TRBV6-5|TRBJ2-7
ASLDYRGRGEQY
>.|TRBV27|TRBJ2-1
ASSRLTALSGREVNEQF
>.|TRBV19|TRBJ2-1
ASGPFSGSEQF
>.|TRBV4-3|TRBJ2-1
ASSQGQGASDEQF
>.|TRBV15|TRBJ1-5
ATSRDRQGGQPQH
>.|TRBV2|TRBJ2-2
ASTRRTGGLPGELF
>.|TRBV25-1|TRBJ2-7
ASSGDLGSSYEQY
>.|TRBV19|TRBJ2-7
ASRPSGQGVGEQY
>.|TRBV28|TRBJ2-3
ASSTSKEGRADTQY
>few|TRBV6-5|TRBJ2-3
ASSYVSGESTDTQY
>few|TRBV4-3|TRBJ1-1
ASSRETGTPAEAF
>many|TRBV9|TRBJ2-1
ASSVSGRWGEQF
>few|TRBV27|TRBJ2-1
ASSRSLPSASSYNEQF
>.|TRBV2|TRBJ2-1
ATKNPTKQVNEQF
>many|TRBV19|TRBJ2-1
ASSIARGNEQF
>.|TRBV4-1|TRBJ2-5
ASSQDDRGNQETQY
>.|TRBV7-9|TRBJ1-2
ASSSTGIDYGYT
>.|TRBV20-1|TRBJ1-4
SARSGEKLF
>many|TRBV4-2|TRBJ2-1
ASSQDPGTGSNEQF
>.|TRBV2|TRBJ2-7
ASSIAGGRYEQY
>few|TRBV9|TRBJ1-1
ASSVAFGTEAF
>few|TRBV5-3|TRBJ1-4
ARSLGVERQGFEKLF
>.|TRBV4-3|TRBJ2-7
ASSTSPGFAYEQY
>.|TRBV27|TRBJ1-1
ASSLAVMNTEAF
>.|TRBV7-2|TRBJ2-7
AIGASSYEQY
>many|TRBV7-2|TRBJ2-1
ASSPTGLAGWNEQF
>.|TRBV7-6|TRBJ2-3
ASSPDGVEGGADTQY
>.|TRBV7-9|TRBJ2-3
ASSLLSLSTDTQY
>.|TRBV13|TRBJ2-1
ASSLGGRAGNEQF
>once|TRBV7-8|TRBJ1-3
ASSLGDRGNTIY
>.|TRBV28|TRBJ1-3
ASTPLRTGLSGNTIY
>.|TRBV7-6|TRBJ2-1
ASSLALAGGLNEQF
>.|TRBV27|TRBJ2-1
ASRRKGAWDEQF
>.|TRBV25-1|TRBJ2-5
ASSDTQGAGTSPETQY
>medium-sized|TRBV25-1|TRBJ1-5
ASSGPQGREPQH
>.|TRBV7-6|TRBJ2-1
ASSPGDEQF
>.|TRBV28|TRBJ1-5
ASRSGWTEQPQH
>.|TRBV6-5|TRBJ2-5
ASSSAYDDQETQY
>.|TRBV7-9|TRBJ1-1
ASSIRDMNTEAF
>.|TRBV25-1|TRBJ2-7
ASSVTGEQY
>many|TRBV14|TRBJ2-2
ASSQSYRVRDTGELF
>.|TRBV2|TRBJ2-4
ASGDHSY